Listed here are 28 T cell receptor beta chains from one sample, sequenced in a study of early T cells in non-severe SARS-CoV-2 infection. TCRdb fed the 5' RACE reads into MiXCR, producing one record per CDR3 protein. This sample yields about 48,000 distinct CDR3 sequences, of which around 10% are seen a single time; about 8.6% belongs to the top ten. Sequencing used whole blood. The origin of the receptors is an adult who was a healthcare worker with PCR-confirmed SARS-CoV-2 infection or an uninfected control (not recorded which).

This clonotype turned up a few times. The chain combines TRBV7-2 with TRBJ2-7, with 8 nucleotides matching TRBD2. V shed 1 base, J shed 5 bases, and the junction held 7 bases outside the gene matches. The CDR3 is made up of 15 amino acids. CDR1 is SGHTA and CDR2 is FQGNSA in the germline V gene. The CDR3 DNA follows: TGTGCCAGCAGCTTAGATCGGCCGGGAGGGGACGAGCAGTACTTC. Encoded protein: CASSLDRPGGDEQYF.

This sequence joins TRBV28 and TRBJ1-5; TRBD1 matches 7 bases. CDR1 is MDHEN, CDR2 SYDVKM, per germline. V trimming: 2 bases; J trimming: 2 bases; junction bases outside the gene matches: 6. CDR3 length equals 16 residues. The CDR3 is CASSLLRGIGNQPQHF. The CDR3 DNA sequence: TGTGCCAGCAGTTTACTCAGGGGGATCGGCAATCAGCCCCAGCATTTT.

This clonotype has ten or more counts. CDR3: CASSPTGTGKTDTQYF. The CDR3 DNA is TGTGCCAGCAGCCCCACCGGGACAGGAAAGACAGATACGCAGTATTTT. The chain is built from TRBV12-3 or TRBV12-4 and TRBJ2-3, with TRBD1 matching over 8 bases. This CDR3 is built from 16 residues. With 6 bases clipped from V and 3 bases from J, the junction kept 11 bases outside the gene matches.

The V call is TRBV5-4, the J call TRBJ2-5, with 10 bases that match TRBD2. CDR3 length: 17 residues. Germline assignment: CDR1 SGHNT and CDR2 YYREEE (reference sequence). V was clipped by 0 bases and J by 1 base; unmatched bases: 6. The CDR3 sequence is CASSLASSGRAQETQYF. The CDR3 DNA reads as TGTGCCAGCAGCTTGGCCTCTAGCGGGAGAGCCCAAGAGACCCAGTACTTC.

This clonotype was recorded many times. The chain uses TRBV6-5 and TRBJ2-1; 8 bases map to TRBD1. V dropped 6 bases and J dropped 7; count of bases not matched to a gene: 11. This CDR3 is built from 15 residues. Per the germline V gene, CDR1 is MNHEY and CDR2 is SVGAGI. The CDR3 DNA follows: TGTGCCAGCAGCTTCGACAGGGGCGTTTGGAATGAGCAGTTCTTC. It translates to CASSFDRGVWNEQFF.

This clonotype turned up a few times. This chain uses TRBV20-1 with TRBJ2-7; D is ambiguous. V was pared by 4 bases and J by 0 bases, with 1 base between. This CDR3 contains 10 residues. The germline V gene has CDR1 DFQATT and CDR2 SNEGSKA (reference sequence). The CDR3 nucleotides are TGCAGTGCTACCTCCTACGAGCAGTACTTC. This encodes CSATSYEQYF.

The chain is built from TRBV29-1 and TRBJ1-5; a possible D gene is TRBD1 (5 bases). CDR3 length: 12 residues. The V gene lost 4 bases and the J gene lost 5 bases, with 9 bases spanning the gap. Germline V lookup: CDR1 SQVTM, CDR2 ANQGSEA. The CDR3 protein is CSVGTTDQPQHF. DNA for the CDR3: TGCAGCGTTGGGACAACGGATCAGCCCCAGCATTTT.

The CDR3 sequence is CASSQYRRDEQYF. CDR3 DNA sequence: TGTGCCAGCAGCCAGTACAGGAGGGACGAGCAGTACTTC. The chain is built from TRBV14 and TRBJ2-7; D might be TRBD2 (6 bases). V shed 3 bases and J shed 5 bases, with 11 bases lying between them. This CDR3 contains 13 residues. CDR1 and CDR2 (germline): SGHDN, FVKESK.

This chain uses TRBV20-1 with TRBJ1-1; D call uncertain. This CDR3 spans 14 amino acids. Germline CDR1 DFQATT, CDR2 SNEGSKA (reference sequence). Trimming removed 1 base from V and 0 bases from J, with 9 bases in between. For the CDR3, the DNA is TGCAGTGCTAGAGGTGCTGTTGTGAACACTGAAGCTTTCTTT. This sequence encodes CSARGAVVNTEAFF.

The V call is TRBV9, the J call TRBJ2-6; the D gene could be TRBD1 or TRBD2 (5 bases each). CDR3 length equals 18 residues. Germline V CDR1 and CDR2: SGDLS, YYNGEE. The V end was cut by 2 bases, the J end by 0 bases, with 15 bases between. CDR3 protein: CASSVRDGLGSGANVLTF. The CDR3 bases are TGTGCCAGCAGCGTTAGGGACGGCTTAGGCTCTGGGGCCAACGTCCTGACTTTC.

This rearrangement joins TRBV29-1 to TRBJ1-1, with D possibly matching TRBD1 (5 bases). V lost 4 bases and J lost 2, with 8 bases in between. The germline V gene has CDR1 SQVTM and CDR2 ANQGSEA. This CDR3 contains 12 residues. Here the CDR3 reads CSVGQGNTEAFF. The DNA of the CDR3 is TGCAGCGTTGGGCAGGGCAACACTGAAGCTTTCTTT. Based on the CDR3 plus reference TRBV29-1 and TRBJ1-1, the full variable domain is SAVISQKPSRDICQRGTSLTIQCQVDSQVTMMFWYRQQPGQSLTLIATANQGSEATYESGFVIDKFPISRPNLTFSTLTVSNMSPEDSSIYLCSVGQGNTEAFFGQGTRLTVV.

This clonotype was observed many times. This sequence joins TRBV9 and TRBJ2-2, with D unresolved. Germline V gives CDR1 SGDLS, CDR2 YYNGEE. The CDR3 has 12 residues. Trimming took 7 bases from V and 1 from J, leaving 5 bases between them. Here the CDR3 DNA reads TGTGCCAGCGGGATGAACACCGGGGAGCTGTTTTTT. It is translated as CASGMNTGELFF.

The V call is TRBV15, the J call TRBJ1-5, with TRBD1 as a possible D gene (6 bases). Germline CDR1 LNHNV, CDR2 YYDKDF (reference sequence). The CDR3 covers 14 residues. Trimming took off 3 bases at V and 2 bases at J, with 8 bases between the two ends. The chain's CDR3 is CATSSNRGNQPQHF. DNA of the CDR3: TGTGCCACCAGCAGTAACAGGGGCAATCAGCCCCAGCATTTT.

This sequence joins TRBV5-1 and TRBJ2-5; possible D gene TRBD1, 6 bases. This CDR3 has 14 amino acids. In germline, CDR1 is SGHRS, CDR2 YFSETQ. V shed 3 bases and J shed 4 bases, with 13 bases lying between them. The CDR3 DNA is TGCGCCAGCAGCTCGTTAACAGGGAGAGAGACCCAGTACTTC. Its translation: CASSSLTGRETQYF.

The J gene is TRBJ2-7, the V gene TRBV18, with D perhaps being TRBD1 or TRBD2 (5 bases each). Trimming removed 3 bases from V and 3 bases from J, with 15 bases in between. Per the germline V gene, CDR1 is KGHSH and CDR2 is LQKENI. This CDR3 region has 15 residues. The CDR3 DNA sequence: TGTGCCAGCTCACCTTCGCAGGGACGCTTCTACGAGCAGTACTTC. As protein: CASSPSQGRFYEQYF.

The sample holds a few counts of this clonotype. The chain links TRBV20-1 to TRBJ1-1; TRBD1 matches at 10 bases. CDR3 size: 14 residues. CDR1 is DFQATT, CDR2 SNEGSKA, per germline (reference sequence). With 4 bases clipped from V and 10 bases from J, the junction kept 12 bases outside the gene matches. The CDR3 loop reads CSATKTGGIPGAFF. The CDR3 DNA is TGCAGTGCTACAAAGACAGGGGGCATCCCAGGAGCTTTCTTT.

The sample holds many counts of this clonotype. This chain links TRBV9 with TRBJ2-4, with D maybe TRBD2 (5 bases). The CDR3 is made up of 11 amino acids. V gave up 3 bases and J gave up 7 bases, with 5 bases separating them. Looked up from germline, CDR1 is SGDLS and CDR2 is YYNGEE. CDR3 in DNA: TGTGCCAGCAGCGGAGGGAACATTCAGTACTTC. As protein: CASSGGNIQYF.

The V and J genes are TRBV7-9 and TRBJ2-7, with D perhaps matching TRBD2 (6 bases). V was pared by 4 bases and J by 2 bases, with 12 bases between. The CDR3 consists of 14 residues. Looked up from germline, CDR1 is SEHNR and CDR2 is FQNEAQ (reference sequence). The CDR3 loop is CASSYPREPYEQYF. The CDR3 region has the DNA TGTGCCAGCAGCTACCCCCGGGAGCCCTACGAGCAGTACTTC.

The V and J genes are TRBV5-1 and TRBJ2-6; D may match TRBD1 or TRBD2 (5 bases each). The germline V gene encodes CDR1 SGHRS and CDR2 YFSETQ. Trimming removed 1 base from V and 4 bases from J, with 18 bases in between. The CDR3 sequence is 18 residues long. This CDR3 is CASSLWGPGLTGANVLTF. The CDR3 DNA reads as TGCGCCAGCAGCTTGTGGGGACCGGGCTTGACGGGGGCCAACGTCCTGACTTTC.

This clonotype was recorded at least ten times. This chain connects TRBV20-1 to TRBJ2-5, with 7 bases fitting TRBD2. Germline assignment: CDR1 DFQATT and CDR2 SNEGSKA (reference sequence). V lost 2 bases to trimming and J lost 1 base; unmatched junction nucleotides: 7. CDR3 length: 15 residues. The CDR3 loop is CSARQTTSAQETQYF. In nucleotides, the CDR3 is TGCAGTGCTAGACAAACTACTAGCGCCCAAGAGACCCAGTACTTC.

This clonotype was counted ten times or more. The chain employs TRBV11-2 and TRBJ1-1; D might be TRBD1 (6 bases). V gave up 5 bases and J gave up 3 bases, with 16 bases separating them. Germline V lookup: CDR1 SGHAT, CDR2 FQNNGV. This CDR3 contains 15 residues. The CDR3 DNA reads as TGTGCCAGCAGCCCCCGGACAGTAAAGGACACTGAAGCTTTCTTT. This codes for CASSPRTVKDTEAFF.

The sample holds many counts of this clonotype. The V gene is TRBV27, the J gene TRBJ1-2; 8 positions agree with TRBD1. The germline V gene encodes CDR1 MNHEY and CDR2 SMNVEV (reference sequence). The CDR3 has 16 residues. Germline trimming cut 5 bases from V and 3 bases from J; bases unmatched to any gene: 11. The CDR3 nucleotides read TGTGCCAGCAGTCCGGGGACAGGCCCAGGAGACTATGGCTACACCTTC. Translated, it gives CASSPGTGPGDYGYTF.

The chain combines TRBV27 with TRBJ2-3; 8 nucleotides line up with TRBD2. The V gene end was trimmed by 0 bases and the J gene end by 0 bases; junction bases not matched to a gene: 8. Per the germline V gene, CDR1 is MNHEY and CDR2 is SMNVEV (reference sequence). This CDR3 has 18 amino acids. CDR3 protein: CASSLSPGGYLSTDTQYF. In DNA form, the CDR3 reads TGTGCCAGCAGTTTATCCCCGGGAGGGTATCTTAGCACAGATACGCAGTATTTT.

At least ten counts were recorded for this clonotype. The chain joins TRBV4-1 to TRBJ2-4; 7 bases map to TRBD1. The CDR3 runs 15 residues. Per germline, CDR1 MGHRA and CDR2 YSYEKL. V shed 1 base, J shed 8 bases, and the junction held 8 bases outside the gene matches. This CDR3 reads CASSQGVQGVYIQYF. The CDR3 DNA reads TGCGCCAGCAGCCAAGGTGTGCAGGGGGTATACATTCAGTACTTC.

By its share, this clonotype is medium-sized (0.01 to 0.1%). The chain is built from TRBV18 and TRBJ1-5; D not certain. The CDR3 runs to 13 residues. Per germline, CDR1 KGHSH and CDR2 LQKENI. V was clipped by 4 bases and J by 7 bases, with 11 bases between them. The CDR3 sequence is CASSRGGSQPQHF. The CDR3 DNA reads TGTGCCAGCTCACGGGGAGGGAGCCAGCCCCAGCATTTT.

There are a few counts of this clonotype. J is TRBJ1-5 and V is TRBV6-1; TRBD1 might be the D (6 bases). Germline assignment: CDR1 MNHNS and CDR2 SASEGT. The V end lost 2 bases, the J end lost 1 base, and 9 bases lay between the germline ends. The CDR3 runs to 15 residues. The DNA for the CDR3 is TGTGCCAGCAGTGAATTGGACAGAAGCAATCAGCCCCAGCATTTT. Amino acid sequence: CASSELDRSNQPQHF.

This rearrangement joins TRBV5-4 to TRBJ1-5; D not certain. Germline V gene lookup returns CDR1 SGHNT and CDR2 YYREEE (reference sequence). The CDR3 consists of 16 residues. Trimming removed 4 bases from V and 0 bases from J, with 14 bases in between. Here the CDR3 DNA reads TGTGCCAGCAGCCTCACCAACGGTTATAGCAATCAGCCCCAGCATTTT. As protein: CASSLTNGYSNQPQHF.

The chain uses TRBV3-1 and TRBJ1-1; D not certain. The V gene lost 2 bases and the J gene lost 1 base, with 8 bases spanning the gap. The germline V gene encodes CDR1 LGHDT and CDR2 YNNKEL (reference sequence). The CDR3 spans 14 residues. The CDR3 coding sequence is TGTGCCAGCAGCCAAATAGGAGGGAACACTGAAGCTTTCTTT. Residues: CASSQIGGNTEAFF.